The 29 T cell receptor beta chains below come from one sample, sequenced in a study of blood T cell repertoires in COVID-19. Measured with immunoSEQ multiplex PCR; TCRdb has only the in-frame clones, and not every one. In the table there are approximately 260,000 clones, more than 65% of which are singletons. The source material was PBMCs or T cells enriched from blood (not recorded which). These receptor sequences come from a man in his fifties or sixties who had recovered from COVID-19.

This sequence joins TRBV29-1 and TRBJ2-7; D is undetermined. The CDR3 runs 13 residues. V was shortened by 7 bases and J by 6 bases, with 19 bases between the two germline ends. Germline loops: CDR1 SQVTM, CDR2 ANQGSEA. CDR3 region: CSAESPRSREQYF. For the CDR3, the DNA is TGCAGCGCCGAGAGCCCTAGGTCCCGCGAGCAGTACTTC.

The chain combines TRBV19 with TRBJ1-6; 10 nucleotides align to TRBD1. The CDR3 sequence is 17 residues long. Unmatched junction bases numbered 12, after V lost 2 bases and J lost 11 bases. CDR1 and CDR2 (germline): LNHDA, SQIVND (reference sequence). CDR3 bases: TGTGCCAGTAGTATATTCACCGGACAGGGGGTACGCACACCCCTCCACTTT. Protein sequence: CASSIFTGQGVRTPLHF.

The rearrangement links TRBV19 to TRBJ2-5; 7 nucleotides line up with TRBD2. The CDR3 is 15 residues long. CDR1 LNHDA and CDR2 SQIVND come from the germline V gene (reference sequence). Trimming at V came to 3 bases and at J to 5 bases, leaving 9 bases not matched to a gene. CDR3 nucleotides: TGTGCCAGTAGTATGGGGGGGGATGCGATGGAGACCCAGTACTTC. Translation gives CASSMGGDAMETQYF. The variable domain in full, completed from reference TRBV19 and TRBJ2-5, reads DGGITQSPKYLFRKEGQNVTLSCEQNLNHDAMYWYRQDPGQGLRLIYYSQIVNDFQKGDIAEGYSVSREKKESFPLTVTSAQKNPTAFYLCASSMGGDAMETQYFGPGTRLLVL.

This clone was seen a few times. The chain has TRBV27 and TRBJ2-5; TRBD2 is a possible D gene (6 bases). V was cut by 9 bases and J by 1 base, with 18 bases left in between. CDR1 is MNHEY, CDR2 SMNVEV, per germline (reference sequence). This CDR3 spans 15 amino acids. The DNA of the CDR3 is TGTGCCAGTGGGACTTATCAAGTGGGCCAAGAGACCCAGTACTTC. Protein: CASGTYQVGQETQYF.

The CDR3 DNA is TGTGCCAGCGCAGGGTGGGGGAGGAATTCACCCCTCCACTTT. Its protein is CASAGWGRNSPLHF. J is TRBJ1-6 and V is TRBV3-1 (or the pseudogene TRBV3-2), with D perhaps TRBD1 (5 bases). V gave up 8 bases and J gave up 7 bases, with 15 bases separating them. The germline CDR1 and CDR2 sequences are LGHDT and YNNKEL (reference sequence). The CDR3 runs 14 residues.

This chain uses TRBV10-3 with TRBJ1-4; 9 nucleotides agree with TRBD1. The CDR3 sequence is 15 residues long. Germline V gene sequence: CDR1 ENHRY, CDR2 SYGVKD. Losses at the gene ends were 3 bases for V and 6 bases for J; bases not matched to a gene: 5. For the CDR3, the DNA is TGTGCCATCAGTGACCCGGGACAGGGTGATGAAAAACTGTTTTTT. Protein product: CAISDPGQGDEKLFF.

V gene TRBV29-1 combines with J gene TRBJ2-2; 10 bases are shared with TRBD2. Trimming cost V 6 bases and J 4 bases; bases outside gene matches: 5. This CDR3 comprises 14 residues. From germline, CDR1 is SQVTM and CDR2 ANQGSEA. The CDR3 sequence is CSVAGGPITGELFF. In DNA form, the CDR3 reads TGCAGCGTAGCGGGAGGGCCTATCACCGGGGAGCTGTTTTTT.

This clone showed up just once. This chain links TRBV18 with TRBJ1-2; D ambiguous. The V end was cut by 2 bases, the J end by 4 bases, with 11 bases between. Germline-derived CDR1 and CDR2 are KGHSH and LQKENI. The CDR3 runs to 14 residues. This CDR3 reads CASSPSNGGYGYTF. CDR3 nucleotide sequence: TGTGCCAGCTCACCATCGAACGGTGGCTATGGCTACACCTTC.

The chain combines TRBV12-3 or TRBV12-4 with TRBJ1-6, with a weak D call TRBD1 (6 bases). V was shortened by 5 bases and J by 6 bases, with 8 bases between the two germline ends. The CDR3 runs 13 residues. This CDR3 reads CASSQGGNSPLHF. CDR3 in DNA: TGTGCCAGCAGTCAAGGGGGTAATTCACCCCTCCACTTT.

The rearrangement joins TRBV10-3 to TRBJ2-7; 8 positions match TRBD2. V dropped 4 bases and J dropped 3; count of bases not matched to a gene: 11. The V gene's germline CDR1 is ENHRY and CDR2 SYGVKD. The CDR3 spans 16 residues. The CDR3 nucleotides read TGTGCCATCAGTGGTCCTCCCCGGGAGGGCCGCTACGAGCAGTACTTC. It encodes CAISGPPREGRYEQYF.

This chain joins TRBV3-1 (or the pseudogene TRBV3-2) and TRBJ1-4; 7 positions agree with TRBD1. The CDR3 is made up of 15 amino acids. The J segment lost 8 bases and the V segment lost 6 bases, leaving 12 bases of the junction unmatched. Germline loops: CDR1 LGHDT, CDR2 YNNKEL (reference sequence). CDR3 in DNA: TGTGCCAGCAGACCCGGGACAGTGAGCAGAGAAAAACTGTTTTTT. It yields the protein CASRPGTVSREKLFF.

This clone was detected only a few times. The chain employs TRBV11-3 and TRBJ2-5, with 12 bases matching TRBD1. Per the germline V gene, CDR1 is SGHNT and CDR2 is YENEEA. With V trimmed by 5 bases and J by 5 bases, 9 bases remained unmatched. CDR3 length equals 16 residues. CDR3 amino acids: CASSPTGTGGRETQYF. The CDR3 nucleotides are TGTGCCAGCAGCCCTACCGGGACAGGGGGCCGGGAGACCCAGTACTTC.

The chain has TRBV5-1 and TRBJ2-3, with a weak D call TRBD2 (6 bases). The CDR3 consists of 14 residues. From germline, CDR1 is SGHRS and CDR2 YFSETQ. Trimming pared 3 bases from V and 2 bases from J, leaving 10 bases between. The CDR3 coding sequence is TGCGCCAGCAGCTATGGGACTTCCACAGATACGCAGTATTTT. Translation gives CASSYGTSTDTQYF.

Here the CDR3 DNA reads TGTGCCAGCAGAGCGGAAAGGCGTCGGAAGGGACAGGGAGATACGCAGTATTTT. Translating it yields CASRAERRRKGQGDTQYF. The chain couples TRBV7-9 to TRBJ2-3; 9 bases align to TRBD1. The ends lost 6 bases at V and 5 bases at J; junction bases unmatched: 18. CDR1 and CDR2 from the germline V gene are SEHNR and FQNEAQ (reference sequence). CDR3 length equals 18 residues.

The rearrangement joins TRBV6-5 to TRBJ1-1; a possible D gene is TRBD1 (6 bases). The V gene lost 8 bases and the J gene lost 1 base, with 11 bases spanning the gap. This CDR3 has 13 residues. Germline CDR1 MNHEY, CDR2 SVGAGI. The CDR3 DNA sequence: TGTGCCAGCTCCCCAGGGGCGAACACTGAAGCTTTCTTT. The encoded protein is CASSPGANTEAFF.

The chain is built from TRBV7-3 and TRBJ2-1, with 10 bases fitting TRBD1. Germline lookup yields CDR1 SGHTA and CDR2 FQGTGA. The CDR3 extends over 15 amino acids. V gave up 4 bases and J gave up 8 bases; unmatched junction bases: 8. The CDR3 loop reads CASSSQPGQGHEQFF. The CDR3 region has the DNA TGTGCCAGCAGCTCCCAACCGGGACAGGGGCATGAGCAGTTCTTC.

The CDR3 spells CASSLVALVVYNEQFF. The CDR3 nucleotides are TGTGCCAGCAGCTTAGTGGCCCTAGTCGTCTACAATGAGCAGTTCTTC. The rearrangement links TRBV7-9 to TRBJ2-1, with D uncertain. Germline lookup yields CDR1 SEHNR and CDR2 FQNEAQ (reference sequence). The V and J ends lost 1 base and 3 bases respectively, with 13 bases between them. The CDR3 consists of 16 residues.

The rearrangement links TRBV12-3 or TRBV12-4 to TRBJ2-2; TRBD1 is a possible D gene (6 bases). Trimming left V 6 bases short and J 3 bases short, with 8 bases between. The length of the CDR3 is 13 residues. The CDR3 sequence is CASSWTDTGELFF. In DNA, the CDR3 is TGTGCCAGCAGCTGGACAGACACCGGGGAGCTGTTTTTT.

This rearrangement joins TRBV29-1 to TRBJ1-1; a possible D gene is TRBD1 (6 bases). The CDR3 totals 12 residues. The germline gives CDR1 SQVTM, CDR2 ANQGSEA. V dropped 2 bases and J dropped 6 bases, with 10 bases sitting between them. The CDR3 here is CSVESRGAEAFF. In DNA, the CDR3 is TGCAGCGTTGAATCCAGGGGCGCTGAAGCTTTCTTT.

This sequence joins TRBV18 and TRBJ2-2; D might be TRBD1 (6 bases). Germline-derived CDR1 and CDR2 are KGHSH and LQKENI. The CDR3 runs to 15 residues. V was trimmed by 3 bases and J by 3 bases, leaving 11 bases between them. For the CDR3, the DNA is TGTGCCAGCTCACCCCGGGACATCGACACCGGGGAGCTGTTTTTT. Translated: CASSPRDIDTGELFF.

The CDR3 loop reads CASRKEWAEQFF. The CDR3 bases are TGTGCCAGCAGGAAAGAGTGGGCTGAGCAGTTCTTC. The rearrangement uses TRBV2 and TRBJ2-1; D is uncertain. CDR1 and CDR2 (germline): SNHLY, FYNNEI. The CDR3 has 12 residues. The V end was cut by 6 bases, the J end by 9 bases, with 12 bases between.

The genes are TRBV7-9 and TRBJ2-1, with D unclear. Germline V gives CDR1 SEHNR, CDR2 FQNEAQ (reference sequence). V lost 6 bases to trimming and J lost 8 bases, with 14 bases between them. The CDR3 is made up of 13 amino acids. CDR3 coding DNA: TGTGCCAGCAGATCCCCGTTGTTCCATGAGCAGTTCTTC. Translated: CASRSPLFHEQFF.

The rearrangement links TRBV5-5 to TRBJ2-5, with D tentatively TRBD2 (6 bases). Trimming stripped 1 base from V and 6 bases from J, with 10 bases between. The germline V gene has CDR1 SGHKS and CDR2 YYEKEE (reference sequence). The CDR3 runs to 13 residues. The CDR3 here is CASSLNGGKTQYF. CDR3 coding DNA: TGTGCCAGCAGCTTGAATGGGGGGAAGACCCAGTACTTC.

This chain uses TRBV7-3 with TRBJ2-2; 7 positions agree with TRBD2. CDR3 length equals 16 residues. Per the germline V gene, CDR1 is SGHTA and CDR2 is FQGTGA. The V gene end was trimmed by 5 bases and the J gene end by 0 bases; junction bases not matched to a gene: 6. In DNA, the CDR3 is TGTGCCAGCAGCCCACCGGGGACTACGAACACCGGGGAGCTGTTTTTT. Protein: CASSPPGTTNTGELFF.

This clone was seen once. The chain links TRBV9 to TRBJ2-2, with TRBD1 identical over 8 bases. The trim removed 0 bases at V and 4 bases at J, leaving 11 bases unmatched. This CDR3 contains 18 residues. The germline V gene encodes CDR1 SGDLS and CDR2 YYNGEE. The DNA of the CDR3 is TGTGCCAGCAGCGTAGGAGTTCGGGACAGGACGCTCACCGGGGAGCTGTTTTTT. Protein sequence: CASSVGVRDRTLTGELFF.

In DNA form, the CDR3 reads TGTGCCAGCAGCGTACAGGACACGAACACCGGGGAGCTGTTTTTT. This encodes CASSVQDTNTGELFF. The chain joins TRBV7-8 to TRBJ2-2; maybe TRBD1 (5 bases). V was cut by 5 bases and J by 0 bases, with 10 bases left in between. Germline V gene sequence: CDR1 SGHVS, CDR2 FQNEAQ. The CDR3 consists of 15 residues.

The chain is built from TRBV1 and TRBJ2-1; TRBD2 is taken as the D call from the table, unchecked against the DNA. TRBV1 is a pseudogene locus. The CDR3 has 17 amino acids. The CDR3 region has the DNA TGCACCAGCAGCCAAGATCGGCACGGGGAGGATTACAATGAGCAGTTCTTC. This sequence encodes CTSSQDRHGEDYNEQFF.

The chain is built from TRBV28 and TRBJ1-1; tentatively, D is TRBD1 (5 bases). The CDR3 totals 14 residues. Germline assignment: CDR1 MDHEN and CDR2 SYDVKM. Deletions cut 7 bases from V and 3 bases from J, with 15 bases between. CDR3 in amino acids: CASTEPQGYTEAFF. The CDR3 region has the DNA TGTGCCAGCACCGAGCCGCAGGGATACACTGAAGCTTTCTTT.

The rearrangement uses TRBV14 and TRBJ1-1, with 7 nucleotides matching TRBD1. This CDR3 is built from 15 residues. Germline V gene sequence: CDR1 SGHDN, CDR2 FVKESK. J was trimmed by 1 base and V by 4 bases; bases with no gene match: 6. The CDR3 DNA sequence: TGTGCCAGCAGCCCCAGACAGGGATGGAACACTGAAGCTTTCTTT. This encodes CASSPRQGWNTEAFF.